What follows describes a single T cell receptor beta chain. Antigen unknown. An Oncomine TCR Beta short-read assay was used to sequence the DNA from cultured CD4+ T cells. TCRdb recomputed calls from the PCR reads with MiXCR, one row per CDR3 protein. Seen here are 15,000 or so distinct CDR3 sequences, 25% to 35% observed once, and the top ten hold 15% to 20%. Germline V gene sequence: CDR1 MNHEY, CDR2 SVGAGI. The CDR3 extends over 13 amino acids. V was trimmed by 2 bases and J by 4 bases, leaving 7 bases between them. Sample treatment: roughly 11-day PBMC culture with coronavirus spike peptide pools or control peptides (ViraFEST assay). The record originates from a study of vaccination and CD4 T cells after COVID-19. Across the study: The stimulus for the cells was overlapping spike peptides derived from SARS-CoV-2, HCoV-NL63, HCoV-OC43 and HCoV-229E.

Input material: cultured CD4+ T cells from blood. This chain joins TRBV6-5 and TRBJ2-3; D is uncertain. The TCR originated in a human donor with COVID-19. The CDR3 loop is CASSYPQADTQYF. The CDR3, as DNA: TGTGCCAGCAGTTACCCCCAGGCAGATACGCAGTATTTT.